The present T cell receptor beta chain was sequenced within a study of response to subunit inactivated influenza vaccine. Points on this clonotype: Its antigen is undetermined.

Study-wide results and limits: Each seasonal influenza vaccination recruits few new T cells, the authors suggested.

Germline V gives CDR1 MNHNS, CDR2 SASEGT. The CDR3 sequence is 12 residues long. With 4 bases removed from V and 0 bases from J, the gap between germline ends came to 4 bases. TCRdb independently ran MiXCR on the RT-PCR reads; one entry per CDR3 protein. This sample has around 480,000 distinct CDR3 sequences, with approximately 11% found just once. This chain uses TRBV6-1 with TRBJ2-7; D is uncertain. The clonotype originates from a man in his fifties or sixties who received an inactivated influenza vaccine. Here the sequenced sample was PBMCs from blood, taken around seven weeks after vaccination. CDR3 protein: CASSGISYEQYF. CDR3 DNA: TGTGCCAGCAGTGGCATCTCCTACGAGCAGTACTTC.